This TCR beta chain appears in the sequencing data of a study of OX40 agonist ivuxolimab in advanced cancers. Whole-study findings and limits: Both blood CD4+ and CD8+ T cells showed clonal growth by week 6 at 0.1 to 3.0 mg/kg.

In regard to this clone: Its target is unknown.

Looked up from germline, CDR1 is SGHVS and CDR2 is FQNEAQ. V lost 1 base to trimming and J lost 0 bases, with 7 bases between them. The CDR3 is made up of 14 amino acids. Clones were sequenced by immunoSEQ multiplex PCR, and TCRdb holds only the in-frame ones, with some missing. The sample contains fewer than 50,000 clones, about 86% of which appear only once. Sample: CD4+ or CD8+ T cells sorted from blood, taken in a trial of the OX40 agonist ivuxolimab. The rearrangement links TRBV7-8 to TRBJ2-7; D might be TRBD1 (6 bases). This receptor was taken from an adult with an advanced solid tumor such as melanoma, head and neck, liver or kidney cancer. The CDR3 sequence: CASSLGTDSYEQYF. In nucleotides, the CDR3 is TGTGCCAGCAGCTTAGGGACAGACTCCTACGAGCAGTACTTC.